One sample yielded the 20 T cell receptor beta chains listed below, sequenced in a study of blood T cell repertoires in COVID-19 (dated by TCRdb to the early 2020s). Libraries were made using the immunoSEQ multiplex PCR assay. Sourced from immuneACCESS, this table was stored by TCRdb with only in-frame sequences that have V and J called. A share of the clones is absent; for the studies checked, an unresolved V gene accounts for under half, and the remainder has no known explanation. A total of 200,000 to 250,000 clones appear in this sample, approximately 78% of them only once. The ten most abundant clones make up roughly 8% of the sample. Sequenced material: peripheral blood. Receptor source: a woman older than 75 with COVID-19, enrolled during active disease.

CDR3 amino acids: CAISEASGRGQTDTQYF. The DNA for the CDR3 is TGTGCCATCAGTGAGGCTAGCGGGAGGGGTCAAACAGATACGCAGTATTTT. The gene calls are TRBV10-3 and TRBJ2-3, with TRBD2 matching over 12 bases. Germline trimming cut 2 bases from V and 3 bases from J; bases unmatched to any gene: 6. Germline CDR1 and CDR2: ENHRY and SYGVKD. The CDR3 is made up of 17 amino acids.

This clone was observed a handful of times. This specimen includes other DNA sequences encoding the same CDR3. The CDR3 protein is CASSLAGTGNQPQHF. The CDR3 DNA reads TGTGCCAGCAGCTTAGCTGGGACAGGAAATCAGCCCCAGCATTTT. The chain links TRBV7-2 to TRBJ1-5; 8 positions match TRBD1. Germline CDR1 is SGHTA and CDR2 is FQGNSA. Trimming took 0 bases from V and 4 from J; bases not matched to a gene: 2. The CDR3 length is 15 residues.

V is TRBV7-3 and J is TRBJ1-1; maybe TRBD1 (6 bases). The germline V gene encodes CDR1 SGHTA and CDR2 FQGTGA. Trimming removed 5 bases at V and 2 bases at J, with 12 bases between. The CDR3 is 14 amino acids. The CDR3 reads CASSTGTPNTEAFF. The CDR3 nucleotides read TGTGCCAGCAGCACCGGGACACCAAACACTGAAGCTTTCTTT. The full variable domain, completed using reference TRBV7-3 and TRBJ1-1, is GAGVSQTPSNKVTEKGKYVELRCDPISGHTALYWYRQSLGQGPEFLIYFQGTGAADDSGLPNDRFFAVRPEGSVSTLKIQRTERGDSAVYLCASSTGTPNTEAFFGQGTRLTVV.

The V gene is TRBV18, the J gene TRBJ2-1; TRBD2 aligns across 9 bases. Germline assignment: CDR1 KGHSH and CDR2 LQKENI. The CDR3 length is 16 residues. V trimming: 1 base; J trimming: 7 bases; junction bases outside the gene matches: 8. In nucleotides, the CDR3 is TGTGCCAGCTCACCACGGGCTAGCGGGATCGGGAATGAGCAGTTCTTC. This codes for CASSPRASGIGNEQFF.

This rearrangement joins TRBV10-1 to TRBJ1-1, with D tentatively TRBD1 (5 bases). Trimming took 6 bases from V and 3 from J, leaving 11 bases between them. Germline CDR1 is WNHNN and CDR2 is SYGVQD (reference sequence). CDR3 length equals 13 residues. The CDR3 is CASRRGRDTEAFF. CDR3 bases: TGCGCCAGCAGGCGGGGCCGGGACACTGAAGCTTTCTTT.

The chain links TRBV14 to TRBJ1-3, with TRBD1 matching 7 bases. V shed 4 bases and J 2 bases; nucleotides not matched to a gene: 2. CDR3 length equals 14 residues. CDR1 is SGHDN and CDR2 is FVKESK in the germline V gene. The CDR3 reads CASSPTGAGNTIYF. The CDR3 nucleotides read TGTGCCAGCAGCCCTACAGGGGCTGGAAACACCATATATTTT.

The chain links TRBV12-3 or TRBV12-4 to TRBJ2-1; D might be TRBD1 (6 bases). The V end lost 6 bases, the J end lost 8 bases, and 14 bases lay between the germline ends. The CDR3 consists of 13 residues. This chain's CDR3 is CASRSSTGYEQFF. Here the CDR3 DNA reads TGTGCCAGCAGATCCTCCACAGGGTATGAGCAGTTCTTC.

This clone was observed a few times. The chain recombines TRBV25-1 with TRBJ1-4; D might be TRBD1 (6 bases). Deletions cut 8 bases from V and 3 bases from J, with 22 bases between. Germline CDR1 and CDR2: MGHDK and SYGVNS. CDR3 length: 17 residues. CDR3 residues: CASGGGTPRNPNEKLFF. The CDR3 DNA reads TGTGCCAGCGGGGGCGGCACTCCGAGAAACCCTAATGAAAAACTGTTTTTT.

The chain carries TRBV27 and TRBJ2-7; TRBD1 agrees at 7 bases. The J segment lost 3 bases and the V segment lost 6 bases, leaving 5 bases of the junction unmatched. Germline V lookup: CDR1 MNHEY, CDR2 SMNVEV (reference sequence). The CDR3 spans 13 residues. In nucleotides, the CDR3 is TGTGCCAGCAGGCGGAGACAGGGCTACGAGCAGTACTTC. Its translation is CASRRRQGYEQYF.

The chain joins TRBV5-4 to TRBJ2-1; 7 nucleotides agree with TRBD2. The CDR3 runs 15 residues. CDR1 SGHNT and CDR2 YYREEE come from the germline V gene (reference sequence). After removal of 4 bases from V and 9 bases from J, the junction contained 13 bases not matched to a gene. In nucleotides, the CDR3 is TGTGCCAGCAGCCCCGGAGGACTAGAAGCTGGTGAGCAGTTCTTC. Its protein product is CASSPGGLEAGEQFF.

The rearrangement joins TRBV20-1 to TRBJ2-1; 10 bases align to TRBD2. Trimming removed 3 bases from V and 3 bases from J; junction bases left unmatched: 8. This CDR3 is 16 amino acids long. Germline V gene sequence: CDR1 DFQATT, CDR2 SNEGSKA (reference sequence). Here the CDR3 reads CSASSGLAANYNEQFF. The CDR3 region has the DNA TGCAGTGCTAGTTCCGGACTAGCGGCCAACTACAATGAGCAGTTCTTC.

This clone is a singleton in its sample. V usage is TRBV5-1 and J usage is TRBJ1-1; 9 nucleotides line up with TRBD1. V shed 5 bases and J 1 base; nucleotides not matched to a gene: 6. The germline V gene has CDR1 SGHRS and CDR2 YFSETQ. CDR3 length: 15 amino acids. The CDR3 is CASSFSGQGNTEAFF. DNA for the CDR3: TGCGCCAGCAGTTTTTCGGGACAGGGGAACACTGAAGCTTTCTTT.

The gene calls are TRBV11-3 and TRBJ2-2; possible D gene TRBD2, 7 bases. The CDR3 loop spans 16 amino acids. Trimming cost V 5 bases and J 3 bases, with 16 bases left between them. Germline CDR1 SGHNT, CDR2 YENEEA. In DNA, the CDR3 is TGTGCCAGCAGCCTCAAGGGGGGGTTCGACACCGGGGAGCTGTTTTTT. This codes for CASSLKGGFDTGELFF. Using reference TRBV11-3 and TRBJ2-2 for the parts outside the CDR3, the full variable domain is EAGVVQSPRYKIIEKKQPVAFWCNPISGHNTLYWYLQNLGQGPELLIRYENEEAVDDSQLPKDRFSAERLKGVDSTLKIQPAELGDSAVYLCASSLKGGFDTGELFFGEGSRLTVL.

V gene TRBV11-2 combines with J gene TRBJ1-2; 8 nucleotides line up with TRBD1. The CDR3 is 13 amino acids. The germline V gene has CDR1 SGHAT and CDR2 FQNNGV. Trimming removed 8 bases from V and 6 bases from J; junction bases left unmatched: 8. The CDR3 region has the DNA TGTGCCAGCGAAGAGACAGGGGATAATGGCTACACCTTC. Protein: CASEETGDNGYTF.

V and J are TRBV2 and TRBJ2-3; 8 nucleotides align to TRBD2. Unmatched junction bases numbered 9, after V lost 8 bases and J lost 8 bases. This CDR3 contains 13 residues. Germline V gene lookup returns CDR1 SNHLY and CDR2 FYNNEI. In DNA, the CDR3 is TGTGCCAGCGAAGCGGGGGCCGGGGGTACGCAGTATTTT. It encodes CASEAGAGGTQYF.

V gene TRBV29-1 combines with J gene TRBJ2-5; 8 bases fit TRBD2. There are 16 residues in the CDR3. From germline, CDR1 is SQVTM and CDR2 ANQGSEA. The V and J ends lost 3 bases and 1 base, in that order; junction bases with no gene match: 10. The CDR3 nucleotides are TGCAGCGTTGATAAAACCAGCGGGGGAATCCAAGAGACCCAGTACTTC. This sequence encodes CSVDKTSGGIQETQYF.

The chain's CDR3 is CASSPQSPLAGGGNEQFF. The CDR3 bases are TGTGCCAGCTCACCACAATCCCCACTAGCGGGCGGGGGCAATGAGCAGTTCTTC. The chain recombines TRBV18 with TRBJ2-1, with 9 bases lining up with TRBD2. From germline, CDR1 is KGHSH and CDR2 LQKENI. The CDR3 has 18 residues. Losses at the gene ends were 1 base for V and 6 bases for J; bases not matched to a gene: 13. Filled out from reference TRBV18 and TRBJ2-1, the complete variable domain reads NAGVMQNPRHLVRRRGQEARLRCSPMKGHSHVYWYRQLPEEGLKFMVYLQKENIIDESGMPKERFSAEFPKEGPSILRIQQVVRGDSAAYFCASSPQSPLAGGGNEQFFGPGTRLTVL.

The V and J genes are TRBV7-2 and TRBJ1-6, with TRBD1 matching over 9 bases. Germline CDR1 and CDR2: SGHTA and FQGNSA. Trimming cost V 5 bases and J 7 bases; bases outside gene matches: 6. The CDR3 sequence is 15 residues long. CDR3 residues: CASSPGTGSNSPLHF. CDR3 in DNA: TGTGCCAGCAGCCCAGGGACAGGGTCGAATTCACCCCTCCACTTT.

J is TRBJ2-3 and V is TRBV5-1; tentative D call: TRBD1 (6 bases). This CDR3 is 16 amino acids long. V was trimmed by 6 bases and J by 6 bases, leaving 23 bases between them. Germline values: CDR1 SGHRS, CDR2 YFSETQ. Written as DNA, the CDR3 is TGCGCCAGCACTGAACAGGGTACGGGGTTAGGGGATACGCAGTATTTT. Amino acid sequence: CASTEQGTGLGDTQYF.

This rearrangement joins TRBV3-1 (or the pseudogene TRBV3-2) to TRBJ2-1; tentative D call: TRBD2 (6 bases). The length of the CDR3 is 18 residues. Germline CDR1 LGHDT, CDR2 YNNKEL (reference sequence). The V gene lost 2 bases and the J gene lost 0 bases, with 17 bases spanning the gap. CDR3 region: CASSQRFSLADSYNEQFF. The CDR3 nucleotides are TGTGCCAGCAGCCAAAGGTTCTCGTTAGCGGACTCCTACAATGAGCAGTTCTTC.